Detailed here is one T cell receptor (beta chain). The sample is drawn from a study of blood T cell repertoires in COVID-19. Study as a whole: Sites across the United States, Italy and Spain contributed samples from acute and convalescent COVID-19. Nucleic acid was either cDNA or gDNA, and it came from T cells, B-cell-depleted T cells, or PBMCs.

Measured with immunoSEQ multiplex PCR; TCRdb has only the in-frame clones, and not every one. The sample shows around 350,000 clones, around 84% of them seen only once. V lost 4 bases and J lost 0, with 20 bases in between. Germline V gene lookup returns CDR1 SGDLS and CDR2 YYNGEE. CDR3 length: 18 residues. Sequenced sample: peripheral blood. The TCR sequence derives from a human donor in a cohort sampled during active COVID-19. The chain joins TRBV9 to TRBJ2-4; D is possibly TRBD2 (5 bases). The CDR3 protein is CASSPRLGEPLAKNIQYF. DNA for the CDR3: TGTGCCAGCAGCCCCCGCCTTGGGGAGCCACTAGCCAAAAACATTCAGTACTTC. Filled out from reference TRBV9 and TRBJ2-4, the complete variable domain reads DSGVTQTPKHLITATGQRVTLRCSPRSGDLSVYWYQQSLDQGLQFLIQYYNGEERAKGNILERFSAQQFPDLHSELNLSSLELGDSALYFCASSPRLGEPLAKNIQYFGAGTRLSVL.